Shown below are 25 T cell receptor beta chains from a single sample sequenced in a study of T cell changes during pregnancy in multiple sclerosis. Method: immunoSEQ multiplex PCR; TCRdb's copy keeps in-frame clones and lacks some. The sample consists of roughly 33,000 clones, around 90% of them appearing once. The sample here was CD4+ T cells from peripheral blood mononuclear cells, taken in the third trimester of pregnancy. Receptor source: a female donor in good health, enrolled as a control in a pregnancy study.

The chain uses TRBV7-9 and TRBJ1-4; 11 bases are a match to TRBD1. With V trimmed by 5 bases and J by 10 bases, 12 bases remained unmatched. Germline lookup yields CDR1 SEHNR and CDR2 FQNEAQ (reference sequence). This CDR3 region has 16 residues. This CDR3 is CASSSLSGQGALKLFF. The CDR3 bases are TGTGCCAGCAGCAGTCTAAGCGGACAGGGGGCTTTAAAACTGTTTTTT.

In this sample, this clone turned up once. The chain couples TRBV18 to TRBJ1-5, with D possibly TRBD1 on 6 matching bases. From germline, CDR1 is KGHSH and CDR2 LQKENI. Trimming removed 2 bases from V and 0 bases from J, with 14 bases in between. This CDR3 is built from 17 residues. This CDR3 is CASSPNRAVDSNQPQHF. The CDR3 region has the DNA TGTGCCAGCTCACCAAACAGGGCCGTCGATAGCAATCAGCCCCAGCATTTT.

The rearrangement links TRBV5-1 to TRBJ2-1; D is uncertain. Trimming removed 0 bases at V and 4 bases at J, with 8 bases between. Germline CDR1 reads SGHRS; CDR2 reads YFSETQ. This CDR3 region has 14 residues. This CDR3 is CASSLDSIYNEQFF. The CDR3 DNA follows: TGCGCCAGCAGCTTGGACTCGATTTACAATGAGCAGTTCTTC.

This chain uses TRBV29-1 with TRBJ1-1; D is unclear. V was clipped by 2 bases and J by 1 base, with 11 bases between them. The CDR3 totals 14 residues. Germline assignment: CDR1 SQVTM and CDR2 ANQGSEA. CDR3: CSVERSYGNTEAFF. CDR3 bases: TGCAGCGTTGAAAGATCCTACGGGAACACTGAAGCTTTCTTT. The variable domain in full, completed from reference TRBV29-1 and TRBJ1-1, reads SAVISQKPSRDICQRGTSLTIQCQVDSQVTMMFWYRQQPGQSLTLIATANQGSEATYESGFVIDKFPISRPNLTFSTLTVSNMSPEDSSIYLCSVERSYGNTEAFFGQGTRLTVV.

The rearrangement joins TRBV13 to TRBJ2-1, with 7 bases lining up with TRBD2. CDR1 and CDR2 from the germline V gene are PRHDT and FYEKMQ (reference sequence). The CDR3 is 17 amino acids. Trimming took 5 bases from V and 4 from J; bases not matched to a gene: 14. The CDR3 spells CASSTYPLADPYNEQFF. CDR3 nucleotide sequence: TGTGCCAGCAGCACCTACCCCCTAGCGGATCCATACAATGAGCAGTTCTTC.

The chain uses TRBV9 and TRBJ2-1, with TRBD2 matching over 8 bases. V lost 3 bases and J lost 9; bases outside the gene matches: 11. CDR1 is SGDLS and CDR2 is YYNGEE in the germline V gene. This CDR3 comprises 15 residues. CDR3 nucleotide sequence: TGTGCCAGCAGCGAATCGGGACTAGGACAAGGTGAGCAGTTCTTC. It yields the protein CASSESGLGQGEQFF.

As DNA, the CDR3 is TGCAGCGCGCGAACTACCGGGACATCGAGCACAGATACGCAGTATTTT. Amino acids: CSARTTGTSSTDTQYF. The genes are TRBV29-1 and TRBJ2-3; a possible D gene is TRBD1 (6 bases). The CDR3 is made up of 16 amino acids. Trimming removed 7 bases from V and 0 bases from J, with 20 bases in between. CDR1 SQVTM and CDR2 ANQGSEA come from the germline V gene.

This chain connects TRBV12-5 to TRBJ1-1, with D unresolved. Trimming pared 6 bases from V and 7 bases from J, leaving 9 bases between. In germline, CDR1 is LGHNT, CDR2 FRNRAP. The CDR3 loop spans 11 amino acids. The CDR3, as DNA: TGTGCTAGTGGGCGGGGTATTGAAGCTTTCTTT. It is translated as CASGRGIEAFF.

This chain links TRBV7-8 with TRBJ2-5, with D possibly TRBD1 on 5 matching bases. The CDR3 spans 13 residues. Trimming shortened V by 10 bases and J by 4 bases, and 16 bases separated the two germline ends. CDR1 and CDR2 from the germline V gene are SGHVS and FQNEAQ. The CDR3 DNA is TGTGCCAACTCGGACAACTCCCTAGAGACCCAGTACTTC. This codes for CANSDNSLETQYF.

The CDR3 is CASSLTTGQNVYGYTF. In DNA form, the CDR3 reads TGTGCCAGCAGCTTAACTACGGGACAGAACGTTTATGGCTACACCTTC. The rearrangement joins TRBV5-5 to TRBJ1-2; 7 positions agree with TRBD1. Germline assignment: CDR1 SGHKS and CDR2 YYEKEE (reference sequence). The junction had 12 bases not matched to a gene; V was cut back by 2 bases and J by 5 bases. The CDR3 spans 16 residues.

V usage is TRBV11-3 and J usage is TRBJ1-1; D is ambiguous. Trimming removed 4 bases from V and 2 bases from J, with 11 bases in between. Germline loops: CDR1 SGHNT, CDR2 YENEEA. This CDR3 is built from 14 residues. The CDR3 loop reads CASSSRASNTEAFF. The CDR3 DNA is TGTGCCAGCAGCTCCCGAGCCTCAAACACTGAAGCTTTCTTT.

The genes are TRBV4-1 and TRBJ1-5, with 7 positions matching TRBD1. Germline values: CDR1 MGHRA, CDR2 YSYEKL. There are 15 residues in the CDR3. The J segment lost 2 bases and the V segment lost 4 bases, leaving 5 bases of the junction unmatched. In DNA form, the CDR3 reads TGCGCCAGCAGCCTCTACAGGGGTGGCAATCAGCCCCAGCATTTT. As protein: CASSLYRGGNQPQHF.

V is TRBV19 and J is TRBJ1-4; 7 nucleotides line up with TRBD1. Trimming took 6 bases from V and 5 from J; bases not matched to a gene: 9. The CDR3 sequence is 15 residues long. Germline CDR1 reads LNHDA; CDR2 reads SQIVND (reference sequence). CDR3 nucleotides: TGTGCCAGTAGGAGTAAGGGACAGTTAAATGAAAAACTGTTTTTT. The encoded protein is CASRSKGQLNEKLFF. The complete variable domain, with remaining parts taken from reference TRBV19 and TRBJ1-4, reads DGGITQSPKYLFRKEGQNVTLSCEQNLNHDAMYWYRQDPGQGLRLIYYSQIVNDFQKGDIAEGYSVSREKKESFPLTVTSAQKNPTAFYLCASRSKGQLNEKLFFGSGTQLSVL.

The chain couples TRBV6-5 to TRBJ2-7; TRBD2 aligns across 8 bases. The CDR3 sequence is 13 residues long. In germline, CDR1 is MNHEY, CDR2 SVGAGI. V shed 6 bases and J 6 bases; nucleotides not matched to a gene: 7. The CDR3 nucleotides read TGTGCCAGCAGACCCCTCGGGGGGGCCGAGCAGTACTTC. As protein: CASRPLGGAEQYF.

V gene TRBV4-1 combines with J gene TRBJ2-5, with 7 positions matching TRBD2. V lost 4 bases, J lost 2 bases, and 10 bases stayed unmatched. Germline V CDR1 and CDR2: MGHRA, YSYEKL. This CDR3 spans 16 amino acids. This CDR3 is CASSPPGRRLQETQYF. The DNA of the CDR3 is TGCGCCAGCAGCCCCCCCGGGAGGCGCCTACAAGAGACCCAGTACTTC.

The J gene is TRBJ1-1, the V gene TRBV6-6; 7 bases match TRBD1. The V segment lost 9 bases and the J segment 1 base; nucleotides outside the gene matches: 8. Looked up from germline, CDR1 is MNHNY and CDR2 is SVGAGI (reference sequence). The CDR3 totals 14 residues. The CDR3 DNA reads as TGTGCCAGTACGAAGACAGGGCGGAACACTGAAGCTTTCTTT. This sequence encodes CASTKTGRNTEAFF.

The V call is TRBV27, the J call TRBJ2-7; 12 bases fit TRBD2. V lost 5 bases, J lost 7 bases, and 9 bases stayed unmatched. The CDR3 runs 15 residues. Germline CDR1 is MNHEY and CDR2 is SMNVEV (reference sequence). This CDR3 is CASSPLAGGKGEQYF. The CDR3 bases are TGTGCCAGCAGTCCCCTAGCGGGGGGGAAAGGGGAGCAGTACTTC.

The V and J genes are TRBV6-1 and TRBJ2-7; D remains ambiguous. The CDR3 extends over 16 amino acids. Trimming took off 3 bases at V and 0 bases at J, with 15 bases between the two ends. CDR1 is MNHNS, CDR2 SASEGT, per germline. CDR3 loop: CASSDRRSTSSYEQYF. The CDR3 DNA is TGTGCCAGCAGTGACCGCAGGTCCACCTCCTCCTACGAGCAGTACTTC.

This clone was picked up a small number of times. This chain connects TRBV28 to TRBJ1-6, with D possibly matching TRBD1 (6 bases). From germline, CDR1 is MDHEN and CDR2 SYDVKM. CDR3 length equals 11 residues. V dropped 6 bases and J dropped 14 bases, with 11 bases sitting between them. CDR3 residues: CASRTRGTLHF. In nucleotides, the CDR3 is TGTGCCAGCAGGACCAGGGGCACCCTCCACTTT.

The chain combines TRBV7-2 with TRBJ2-7, with 9 nucleotides matching TRBD2. Germline CDR1 and CDR2: SGHTA and FQGNSA. V lost 0 bases, J lost 2 bases, and 2 bases stayed unmatched. CDR3 length: 15 residues. DNA of the CDR3: TGTGCCAGCAGCTTAGCTGCGGGAGGGGCCTACGAGCAGTACTTC. Protein: CASSLAAGGAYEQYF.

The rearrangement uses TRBV19 and TRBJ2-1; 7 bases are shared with TRBD2. Germline values: CDR1 LNHDA, CDR2 SQIVND (reference sequence). J gave up 10 bases and V 9 bases, and 18 bases lay outside the gene matches. The CDR3 sequence is 15 residues long. The CDR3 DNA reads TGTGCCAGCGCTTTCTCCGGGACTACCGTCTTGGAGCAGTTCTTC. Its translation: CASAFSGTTVLEQFF. Full variable domain (missing parts from reference TRBV19 and TRBJ2-1): DGGITQSPKYLFRKEGQNVTLSCEQNLNHDAMYWYRQDPGQGLRLIYYSQIVNDFQKGDIAEGYSVSREKKESFPLTVTSAQKNPTAFYLCASAFSGTTVLEQFFGPGTRLTVL.

The V and J genes are TRBV5-4 and TRBJ1-6, with D tentatively TRBD1 (6 bases). This CDR3 has 15 amino acids. V gave up 2 bases and J gave up 7 bases, with 13 bases separating them. Germline lookup yields CDR1 SGHNT and CDR2 YYREEE (reference sequence). DNA for the CDR3: TGTGCCAGCAGCTTACGTACGGGGGGCAATTCACCCCTCCACTTT. Its translation is CASSLRTGGNSPLHF.

The chain joins TRBV5-1 to TRBJ1-1; a possible D gene is TRBD1 (5 bases). Per germline, CDR1 SGHRS and CDR2 YFSETQ. The CDR3 runs 17 residues. V lost 1 base to trimming and J lost 3 bases, with 19 bases between them. The CDR3 is CASSLRLQRDGYTEAFF. CDR3 nucleotides: TGCGCCAGCAGCTTGCGACTGCAGCGGGACGGATACACTGAAGCTTTCTTT.

J is TRBJ2-5 and V is TRBV7-7, with 9 bases aligning to TRBD2. CDR1 and CDR2 (germline): SSHAT, FNYEAQ (reference sequence). CDR3 length equals 17 residues. J lost 5 bases, V lost 3 bases, and 13 bases had no gene match. The CDR3 coding sequence is TGTGCCAGCAGCTTTGCGGGGGGGCGTCTCCCCGCGGAGACCCAGTACTTC. Amino acids: CASSFAGGRLPAETQYF.

This chain uses TRBV19 with TRBJ2-7; 9 bases agree with TRBD1. CDR3 length: 15 amino acids. V lost 6 bases, J lost 2 bases, and 8 bases stayed unmatched. CDR1 LNHDA and CDR2 SQIVND come from the germline V gene (reference sequence). CDR3 in DNA: TGTGCCAGTAGATCCGCCGGGACAGGGCCCTACGAGCAGTACTTC. Protein product: CASRSAGTGPYEQYF.